This TCR beta chain was recorded in a study of cytomegalovirus exposure and HLA in healthy donors. The table came from immunoSEQ multiplex PCR; TCRdb's copy has only in-frame clones and leaves some out. The table includes 43,000 or so clones, approximately 90% detected once. General study findings and limits: Specificity of three CMV-associated chains for CMV antigens was verified in vitro. While the bulk of TCR sequences proved rare, some public TCRs turned up in many donors.

The CDR3 loop spans 14 amino acids. Per germline, CDR1 SGDLS and CDR2 YYNGEE. V shed 2 bases and J shed 0 bases, with 9 bases lying between them. Of note for this clone: Its antigen is currently unknown.

The rearrangement links TRBV9 to TRBJ2-7, with D hard to call. The sequence was obtained from a man aged 18 to 29 in good health and CMV-seronegative. Sequencing input: PBMCs. The CDR3 region has the DNA TGTGCCAGCAGCGTCGCGTCGAGCTCCTACGAGCAGTACTTC. It encodes CASSVASSSYEQYF.